These 32 T cell receptor beta chains were all obtained from the same sample, sequenced in a study of cytomegalovirus exposure and HLA in healthy donors. PCR involved 60 Vbeta and 13 Jbeta primers. Clones were read by immunoSEQ multiplex PCR, and TCRdb kept only the in-frame ones, dropping some. This sample has 130,000 or so clones, with 81% found just once. Sequencing input: PBMCs. These receptors originate from a man aged 18 to 29 in good health and CMV-seronegative.

On this clone itself: The identical CDR3 is also encoded by other nucleotide sequences in the sample. The rearrangement links TRBV5-1 to TRBJ1-5, with 7 bases lining up with TRBD1. This CDR3 has 13 residues. Trimming cost V 4 bases and J 4 bases; bases outside gene matches: 2. Germline CDR1 and CDR2: SGHRS and YFSETQ. In DNA, the CDR3 is TGCGCCAGCAGCCTACAGGGGAATCAGCCCCAGCATTTT. The encoded protein is CASSLQGNQPQHF.

This chain connects TRBV18 to TRBJ1-1; D gene unclear. The CDR3 is 15 amino acids. Germline lookup yields CDR1 KGHSH and CDR2 LQKENI. Trimming removed 1 base at V and 2 bases at J, with 11 bases between. The CDR3 reads CASSPRARGNTEAFF. In DNA, the CDR3 is TGTGCCAGCTCACCACGTGCCCGGGGAAACACTGAAGCTTTCTTT.

This chain links TRBV11-2 with TRBJ1-1, with 11 bases identical to TRBD1. The CDR3 sequence is 18 residues long. The junction had 12 bases not matched to a gene; V was cut back by 5 bases and J by 1 base. Germline-derived CDR1 and CDR2 are SGHAT and FQNNGV. DNA for the CDR3: TGTGCCAGCAGCCATACTAGGACAGGGGGCGGGTGGAACACTGAAGCTTTCTTT. It codes for CASSHTRTGGGWNTEAFF.

This chain uses TRBV29-1 with TRBJ2-1; 7 bases agree with TRBD1. Trimming removed 1 base from V and 11 bases from J; junction bases left unmatched: 14. This CDR3 contains 15 residues. CDR1 SQVTM and CDR2 ANQGSEA come from the germline V gene. CDR3 in DNA: TGCAGCGTTGAAGGACAGGGTAAAAAAATGACTAAGCAGTTCTTC. This gives the protein CSVEGQGKKMTKQFF.

In this sample, this clone turned up a few times. Other nucleotide sequences from this sample produce the same CDR3. The chain has TRBV7-2 and TRBJ1-6; no clear D gene. Trimming left V 2 bases short and J 0 bases short, with 5 bases between. Germline-derived CDR1 and CDR2 are SGHTA and FQGNSA. This CDR3 has 15 residues. CDR3 protein: CASSLSSSYNSPLHF. CDR3 in DNA: TGTGCCAGCAGCTTATCTAGCTCCTATAATTCACCCCTCCACTTT.

The chain recombines TRBV9 with TRBJ2-1, with unresolved D. Trimming pared 0 bases from V and 6 bases from J, leaving 7 bases between. The CDR3 extends over 13 amino acids. Germline CDR1 is SGDLS and CDR2 is YYNGEE. The CDR3 spells CASSVEAFNEQFF. CDR3 coding DNA: TGTGCCAGCAGCGTAGAAGCCTTCAATGAGCAGTTCTTC.

The chain couples TRBV4-3 to TRBJ1-2; 7 bases fit TRBD1. With V trimmed by 0 bases and J by 4 bases, 8 bases remained unmatched. Germline V gene data show CDR1 as LGHNA and CDR2 as YSLEER. The CDR3 contains 16 residues. CDR3 residues: CASSQDPRTGTYGYTF. The CDR3 bases are TGCGCCAGCAGCCAAGATCCTCGGACAGGAACCTATGGCTACACCTTC.

This clone was counted only a few times. The V call is TRBV6-5, the J call TRBJ2-7; 7 bases line up with TRBD1. The germline CDR1 and CDR2 sequences are MNHEY and SVGAGI. CDR3 length equals 13 residues. With V trimmed by 6 bases and J by 5 bases, 7 bases remained unmatched. For the CDR3, the DNA is TGTGCCAGCAGGAAGACAGGGCGCGACGAGCAGTACTTC. Encoded protein: CASRKTGRDEQYF.

This chain connects TRBV7-9 to TRBJ1-1, with D maybe TRBD1 (5 bases). Trimming shortened V by 2 bases and J by 7 bases, and 8 bases separated the two germline ends. This CDR3 contains 12 residues. Germline CDR1 SEHNR, CDR2 FQNEAQ (reference sequence). The chain's CDR3 is CASSLKGREAFF. For the CDR3, the DNA is TGTGCCAGCAGCTTAAAGGGGCGTGAAGCTTTCTTT.

V is TRBV5-6 and J is TRBJ1-2, with 8 bases matching TRBD1. CDR1 SGHDT and CDR2 YYEEEE come from the germline V gene. This CDR3 comprises 14 residues. V shed 2 bases and J 7 bases; nucleotides not matched to a gene: 7. CDR3 nucleotide sequence: TGTGCCAGCAGCTTTGAGACAGGGGTGGGTGGCTACACCTTC. Its protein product is CASSFETGVGGYTF.

The V gene is TRBV5-1, the J gene TRBJ1-3, with TRBD1 identical over 10 bases. The ends lost 0 bases at V and 4 bases at J; junction bases unmatched: 1. This CDR3 is 15 amino acids long. Per the germline V gene, CDR1 is SGHRS and CDR2 is YFSETQ. As DNA, the CDR3 is TGCGCCAGCAGCTTGGGACAGGGGGCCGGAAACACCATATATTTT. Translation gives CASSLGQGAGNTIYF.

The CDR3 loop is CASSLKTGPYGYTF. The CDR3 region has the DNA TGTGCCAGCAGCCTTAAGACAGGGCCCTATGGCTACACCTTC. The J gene is TRBJ1-2, the V gene TRBV7-8; 7 nucleotides align to TRBD1. With 5 bases clipped from V and 4 bases from J, the junction kept 7 bases outside the gene matches. Germline CDR1 is SGHVS and CDR2 is FQNEAQ. The CDR3 loop spans 14 amino acids. Filled out from reference TRBV7-8 and TRBJ1-2, the complete variable domain reads GAGVSQSPRYKVAKRGQDVALRCDPISGHVSLFWYQQALGQGPEFLTYFQNEAQLDKSGLPSDRFFAERPEGSVSTLKIQRTQQEDSAVYLCASSLKTGPYGYTFGSGTRLTVV.

In this sample, this clone turned up a few times. V and J are TRBV2 and TRBJ1-3; 7 bases align to TRBD1. Trimming at V came to 4 bases and at J to 5 bases, leaving 5 bases not matched to a gene. Looked up from germline, CDR1 is SNHLY and CDR2 is FYNNEI. The CDR3 contains 14 residues. The CDR3 DNA reads TGTGCCAGCAGTGGACAGGGCAATCGAAACACCATATATTTT. Its protein product is CASSGQGNRNTIYF.

This clone was recorded once. The rearrangement links TRBV5-1 to TRBJ1-6; TRBD1 matches at 11 bases. This CDR3 has 15 amino acids. Germline V gene data show CDR1 as SGHRS and CDR2 as YFSETQ. Trimming removed 1 base from V and 8 bases from J; junction bases left unmatched: 2. The CDR3 bases are TGCGCCAGCAGCTTGTCGGGACAGGGGGATTCACCCCTCCACTTT. Protein sequence: CASSLSGQGDSPLHF.

J is TRBJ1-4 and V is TRBV28; D gene ambiguous. Germline assignment: CDR1 MDHEN and CDR2 SYDVKM. The CDR3 sequence is 13 residues long. V dropped 2 bases and J dropped 4 bases, with 5 bases sitting between them. The CDR3 coding sequence is TGTGCCAGCAGTTTACAGGTTAATGAAAAACTGTTTTTT. Encoded protein: CASSLQVNEKLFF.

The chain uses TRBV21-1 and TRBJ2-7; TRBD2 is the table's D call and was not checked against the DNA. TRBV21-1 is a pseudogene segment. The CDR3 has 19 amino acids. The CDR3 coding sequence is TGTGCCAGCAGCCACCTGACTAGCGGGTTCCCTATCAGCTCCTACGAGCAGTACTTC. It yields the protein CASSHLTSGFPISSYEQYF.

CDR3 DNA: TGTGCCGGGGGGAAGCGGGGGGACACAGATACGCAGTATTTT. Translating it yields CAGGKRGDTDTQYF. The V call is TRBV5-4, the J call TRBJ2-3; 9 bases map to TRBD2. The CDR3 is 14 amino acids. Trimming removed 10 bases from V and 2 bases from J; junction bases left unmatched: 8. Germline assignment: CDR1 SGHNT and CDR2 YYREEE (reference sequence). Together with reference TRBV5-4 and TRBJ2-3, the CDR3 gives the full variable domain: ETGVTQSPTHLIKTRGQQVTLRCSSQSGHNTVSWYQQALGQGPQFIFQYYREEENGRGNFPPRFSGLQFPNYSSELNVNALELDDSALYLCAGGKRGDTDTQYFGPGTRLTVL.

The V and J genes are TRBV7-6 and TRBJ2-1; 11 bases are a match to TRBD2. Per germline, CDR1 SGHVS and CDR2 FNYEAQ. V was pared by 0 bases and J by 0 bases, with 10 bases of the junction left unmatched. The CDR3 is 20 residues long. The CDR3: CASSLAEELAGASSYNEQFF. The CDR3 region has the DNA TGTGCCAGCAGCTTAGCAGAGGAACTAGCGGGGGCTAGCTCCTACAATGAGCAGTTCTTC.

The chain has TRBV19 and TRBJ2-2; 10 bases align to TRBD1. The V gene end was trimmed by 5 bases and the J gene end by 4 bases; junction bases not matched to a gene: 4. Germline V gene data show CDR1 as LNHDA and CDR2 as SQIVND (reference sequence). The CDR3 totals 15 residues. The CDR3 nucleotides are TGTGCCAGTAGTCCGACAGGGGGCAGCACCGGGGAGCTGTTTTTT. Translated: CASSPTGGSTGELFF.

DNA of the CDR3: TGCGCCAGCAGCCCCCTAGCCGGGACTAACCCCTACAATGAGCAGTTCTTC. It encodes CASSPLAGTNPYNEQFF. The chain carries TRBV4-1 and TRBJ2-1; 7 bases fit TRBD2. CDR1 and CDR2 from the germline V gene are MGHRA and YSYEKL. V shed 4 bases, J shed 2 bases, and the junction held 11 bases outside the gene matches. The CDR3 is 17 amino acids.

The sample holds one count of this clone. CDR3 nucleotides: TGTGCCAGCAGTCTGACAGGGGCTAACTCCTACAATGAGCAGTTCTTC. Amino acids: CASSLTGANSYNEQFF. V is TRBV27 and J is TRBJ2-1; 8 nucleotides match TRBD1. The CDR3 has 16 residues. Looked up from germline, CDR1 is MNHEY and CDR2 is SMNVEV (reference sequence). V lost 5 bases and J lost 0; bases outside the gene matches: 6.

In its sample, this clone was seen once. V and J are TRBV14 and TRBJ2-5; TRBD1 agrees at 8 bases. Per germline, CDR1 SGHDN and CDR2 FVKESK. The CDR3 is 17 residues long. The trim removed 0 bases at V and 6 bases at J, leaving 12 bases unmatched. The chain's CDR3 is CASSQDLSGQGSKTQYF. In nucleotides, the CDR3 is TGTGCCAGCAGCCAAGATCTCTCCGGACAGGGCTCAAAGACCCAGTACTTC.

The V call is TRBV18, the J call TRBJ1-3; D ambiguous. Trimming shortened V by 2 bases and J by 8 bases, and 13 bases separated the two germline ends. Germline V gene data show CDR1 as KGHSH and CDR2 as LQKENI. CDR3 length: 14 residues. The CDR3 loop is CASSPEVEEDTIYF. CDR3 coding DNA: TGTGCCAGCTCACCAGAAGTAGAGGAGGACACCATATATTTT.

This clone was found a few times. This chain connects TRBV4-1 to TRBJ1-2; D unclear. Germline V gene lookup returns CDR1 MGHRA and CDR2 YSYEKL. V was pared by 0 bases and J by 4 bases, with 21 bases between. This CDR3 spans 18 amino acids. The CDR3 DNA reads as TGCGCCAGCAGCCAAGATCCGGGAGGAATCCCCCTACTCTATGGCTACACCTTC. It is translated as CASSQDPGGIPLLYGYTF.

This clone was recorded once. The chain recombines TRBV11-2 with TRBJ1-2, with D possibly TRBD1 on 6 matching bases. With 5 bases removed from V and 4 bases from J, the gap between germline ends came to 14 bases. The CDR3 contains 14 residues. From germline, CDR1 is SGHAT and CDR2 FQNNGV. The CDR3 reads CASSPNRVSYGYTF. DNA of the CDR3: TGTGCCAGCAGCCCCAACAGGGTTAGCTATGGCTACACCTTC.

The chain combines TRBV10-3 with TRBJ1-1, with a tentative D call TRBD1 (5 bases). This CDR3 has 17 residues. The germline V gene encodes CDR1 ENHRY and CDR2 SYGVKD. Between the trimmed V and J ends, which lost 3 bases and 0 bases, there was a span of 17 bases. The CDR3 DNA follows: TGTGCCATCAGTGATCCCCGAGACAGCAGCATGAACACTGAAGCTTTCTTT. Translation: CAISDPRDSSMNTEAFF.

The chain has TRBV7-2 and TRBJ1-3; 7 bases are a match to TRBD1. V was clipped by 5 bases and J by 4 bases; unmatched bases: 2. The CDR3 totals 13 residues. Germline CDR1 SGHTA, CDR2 FQGNSA. CDR3 nucleotides: TGTGCCAGCAGCGCGGACAGGGGAAACACCATATATTTT. Protein sequence: CASSADRGNTIYF.

The chain couples TRBV4-3 to TRBJ2-3, with no clear D. V lost 0 bases, J lost 3 bases, and 7 bases lay in between. This CDR3 spans 14 amino acids. Germline CDR1 reads LGHNA; CDR2 reads YSLEER. CDR3 in DNA: TGCGCCAGCAGCCAAGATTTCAGTACAGATACGCAGTATTTT. It yields the protein CASSQDFSTDTQYF.

In this sample, this clone turned up a few times. The V gene is TRBV5-6, the J gene TRBJ1-1, with D unresolved. Germline V CDR1 and CDR2: SGHDT, YYEEEE. V was clipped by 6 bases and J by 1 base, with 10 bases between them. This CDR3 is built from 13 residues. The CDR3 coding sequence is TGTGCCAGCACCAGGATCTGGAACACTGAAGCTTTCTTT. This sequence encodes CASTRIWNTEAFF.

V usage is TRBV6-4 and J usage is TRBJ2-1; D perhaps matches TRBD2 (6 bases). V lost 0 bases, J lost 9 bases, and 9 bases lay in between. The CDR3 contains 13 residues. Germline-derived CDR1 and CDR2 are MRHNA and SNTAGT. The CDR3 spells CASSDSLGGEQFF. CDR3 nucleotides: TGTGCCAGCAGTGACTCGCTGGGGGGTGAGCAGTTCTTC.

The chain joins TRBV6-1 to TRBJ1-5, with D perhaps matching TRBD1 (5 bases). Germline lookup yields CDR1 MNHNS and CDR2 SASEGT. The CDR3 sequence is 15 residues long. V was trimmed by 1 base and J by 4 bases, leaving 11 bases between them. CDR3 residues: CASSEELTGNQPQHF. The CDR3 DNA reads TGTGCCAGCAGTGAAGAGCTCACAGGAAATCAGCCCCAGCATTTT.

V usage is TRBV5-6 and J usage is TRBJ1-1, with no clear D. This CDR3 has 14 residues. V was shortened by 3 bases and J by 6 bases, with 15 bases between the two germline ends. Per the germline V gene, CDR1 is SGHDT and CDR2 is YYEEEE. In nucleotides, the CDR3 is TGTGCCAGCAGCTCAATGTCTGAGGGCCCTGAAGCTTTCTTT. Translated: CASSSMSEGPEAFF.